This T cell receptor beta chain was recovered during a study of molecular identifiers for immune sequencing clone quantification. On the study more broadly: The replicate experiment used RNA from about 21,000 or 97,000 naive CD8 cells. This RNA was split into five aliquots, and four of them were sequenced.

The CDR3 loop spans 13 amino acids. TCRdb re-called the PCR reads through MiXCR, storing one row per CDR3 protein. The sample yields about 510,000 distinct CDR3 sequences, about 22% seen once. Sample: naive CD8+ T cells from blood, with Jurkat cell RNA spiked in. Subset defined: FACS-sorted CD8+CD4-CCR7+CD45RA+ naive T cells. This receptor was obtained from a human donor in good health. Some libraries in this study had Jurkat cell RNA spiked in. V gene TRBV21-1 combines with J gene TRBJ2-3. TRBV21-1 is an annotated pseudogene. CDR3 residues: CASSTDRTNTQYF. The CDR3 coding sequence is TGTGCCAGCAGCACAGACCGGACCAATACGCAGTATTTT.